The sample holds a few counts of the clone carrying this T cell receptor beta chain. Its antigen remains unknown. This CDR3 has 16 amino acids. Germline CDR1 is MNHEY and CDR2 is SVGEGT. V shed 0 bases and J shed 5 bases, with 16 bases lying between them. Amplification of TCR beta CDR3 regions was performed using RNA transcripts as template. TCR CDR3 regions were first amplified by RT-PCR with HTBI primers. TCRdb analysed the multiplex PCR reads with MiXCR anew, one entry per CDR3 protein. This sample has some 350,000 distinct CDR3 sequences, with around a sixth found just once. The sample is drawn from a study of T cells in Graves' hyperthyroidism and ophthalmopathy. Diagnoses rested on clinical symptoms, serum thyroxine and TRAb, thyroid ultrasound and orbital computed tomography. Progressors' blood was drawn at hyperthyroidism diagnosis, before ophthalmopathy symptoms. Overall study findings and caveats: Ophthalmopathy and stable hyperthyroidism were told apart by a 13 V-J model.

The sample was blood. The V and J genes are TRBV6-2 or TRBV6-3 and TRBJ2-5; D might be TRBD2 (6 bases). The receptor comes from a young woman with Graves' hyperthyroidism that later progressed to Graves' ophthalmopathy. The CDR3 spells CASSYSPSDFHETQYF. The CDR3 coding sequence is TGTGCCAGCAGTTACTCGCCTAGCGACTTCCATGAGACCCAGTACTTC.